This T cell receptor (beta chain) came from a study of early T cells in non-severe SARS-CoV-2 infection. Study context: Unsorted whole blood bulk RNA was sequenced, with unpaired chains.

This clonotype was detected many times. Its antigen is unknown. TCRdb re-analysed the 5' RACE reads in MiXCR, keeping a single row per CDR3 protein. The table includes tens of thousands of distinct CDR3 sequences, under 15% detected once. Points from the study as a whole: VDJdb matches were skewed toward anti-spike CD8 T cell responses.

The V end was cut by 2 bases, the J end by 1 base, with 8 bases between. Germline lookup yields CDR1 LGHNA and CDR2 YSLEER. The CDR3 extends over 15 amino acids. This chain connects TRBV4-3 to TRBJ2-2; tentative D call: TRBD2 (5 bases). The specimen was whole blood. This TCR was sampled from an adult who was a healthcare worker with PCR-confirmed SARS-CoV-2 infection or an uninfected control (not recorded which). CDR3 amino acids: CASSQTSMNTGELFF. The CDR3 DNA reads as TGCGCCAGCAGCCAAACTAGTATGAACACCGGGGAGCTGTTTTTT.